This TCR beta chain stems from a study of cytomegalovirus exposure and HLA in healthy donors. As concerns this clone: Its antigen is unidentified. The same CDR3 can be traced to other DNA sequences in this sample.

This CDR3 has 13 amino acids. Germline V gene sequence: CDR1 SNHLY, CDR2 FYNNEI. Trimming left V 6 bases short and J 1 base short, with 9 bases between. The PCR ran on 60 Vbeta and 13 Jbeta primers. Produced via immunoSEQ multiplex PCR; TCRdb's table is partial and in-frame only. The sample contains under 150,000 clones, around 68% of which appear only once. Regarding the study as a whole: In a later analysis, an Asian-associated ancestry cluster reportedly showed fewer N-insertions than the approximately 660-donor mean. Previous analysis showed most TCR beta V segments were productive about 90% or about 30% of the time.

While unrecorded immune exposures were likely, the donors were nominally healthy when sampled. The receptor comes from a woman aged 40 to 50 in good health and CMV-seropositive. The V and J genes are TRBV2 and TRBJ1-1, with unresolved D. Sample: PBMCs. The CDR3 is CASSGRGNTEAFF. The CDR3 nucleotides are TGTGCCAGCAGCGGTCGGGGGAACACTGAAGCTTTCTTT. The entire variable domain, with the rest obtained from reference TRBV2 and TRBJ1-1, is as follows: EPEVTQTPSHQVTQMGQEVILRCVPISNHLYFYWYRQILGQKVEFLVSFYNNEISEKSEIFDDQFSVERPDGSNFTLKIRSTKLEDSAMYFCASSGRGNTEAFFGQGTRLTVV.